The rows below give T cell receptor beta chains drawn from one sample of a study of breast tumors, draining lymph nodes, adjacent tissues. MiXCR was run by TCRdb on the multiplex PCR reads, yielding one entry per CDR3 protein. The sample carries 120,000 to 150,000 distinct CDR3 sequences, 30% to 35% recorded once. The material sequenced was axillary lymph node tissue. The origin of the receptors is a female donor with breast cancer. Some clones in this sample may be carry-over from other donors' samples. Both conserved end residues are part of each CDR3. D genes are given only for firm matches. Some rows have no size entry. The others give once, few or many, or a class for an expanded clone.

V	size	D	J	DNA	CDR3
TRBV18	many	TRBD1	TRBJ2-3	TGTGCCAGCTCACCACCAGTTGGACAGGGGGCAGATACGCAGTATTTT	CASSPPVGQGADTQYF
TRBV11-2	many	-	TRBJ1-5	TGTGCCAGCAGCCCTACTGAAGGGAGGCAGCCCCAGCATTTT	CASSPTEGRQPQHF
TRBV14	-	-	TRBJ1-1	TGTGCCAGCAGCCCGTTAGGGGGGTCTGAAGCTTTCTTT	CASSPLGGSEAFF
TRBV3-1	few	TRBD1	TRBJ1-1	TGTGCCAGCAGCCAAAGACAGGGCATGGGCACTGAAGCTTTCTTT	CASSQRQGMGTEAFF
TRBV10-2	many	-	TRBJ2-1	TGCGCCAGCACCGTACAGGGTGATGAGCAGTTCTTC	CASTVQGDEQFF
TRBV29-1	many	-	TRBJ1-2	TGCAGCGCTAAGGACAGCTCGCCATCCTATGGCTACACCTTC	CSAKDSSPSYGYTF
TRBV7-3	-	-	TRBJ2-5	TGTGCCAGCAGCTTATGGGGGGTAATTGGCCCCCAAGAGACCCAGTACTTC	CASSLWGVIGPQETQYF
TRBV25-1	many	TRBD1	TRBJ2-5	TGTGCCAGCAGTTGGGACAGGGAGACTCAAGAGACCCAGTACTTC	CASSWDRETQETQYF
TRBV9	many	TRBD1	TRBJ2-2	TGTGCCAGCAGCCGAACCGGGACAGTCACCGGGGAGCTGTTTTTT	CASSRTGTVTGELFF
TRBV19	many	TRBD1	TRBJ1-6	TGTGCCAGTAGTAAGACAGGGGGCTTTGGATCACCCCTCCACTTT	CASSKTGGFGSPLHF
TRBV5-1	-	-	TRBJ1-4	TGCGCCAGCAGCTTGGGTGTAGATGAAAAACTGTTTTTT	CASSLGVDEKLFF
TRBV12-3/TRBV12-4	once	-	TRBJ1-1	TGTGCCAGCACCCGGACAGAAGATAACACTGAAGCTTTCTTT	CASTRTEDNTEAFF
TRBV5-6	many	-	TRBJ1-2	TGTGCCAGCAGCTTGGAAGCCAGAACTAACTATGGCTACACCTTC	CASSLEARTNYGYTF
TRBV20-1	many	-	TRBJ1-1	TGCAGTGAAAAGTTGGGAGCAGAAGCTTTCTTT	CSEKLGAEAFF
TRBV7-2	many	TRBD2	TRBJ2-5	TGTGCCAGCAGCCCATGGACTAGCGGGGCCGCCAGGGAGACCCAGTACTTC	CASSPWTSGAARETQYF
TRBV5-6	many	TRBD1	TRBJ1-2	TGTGCCAGCAGCCAACAGGGGTCCTACGGCTACACCTTC	CASSQQGSYGYTF
TRBV6-2/TRBV6-3	many	-	TRBJ1-2	TGTGCCAGCAGCTTTGGATCTAACTATGGCTACACCTTC	CASSFGSNYGYTF
TRBV7-8	many	TRBD1	TRBJ1-6	TGTGCCAGCAGCATATGGCCGGGACAGGGAAAGGTTACCTATAATTCACCCCTCCACTTT	CASSIWPGQGKVTYNSPLHF
TRBV10-3	many	TRBD2	TRBJ2-5	TGTGCCATCAGTCAGACAGAGCCCGGGGGGGAGACCCAGTACTTC	CAISQTEPGGETQYF
TRBV7-2	many	-	TRBJ1-5	TGTGCCAGCAGCTTGGTTGGTGGGGCGTTCAATCAGCCCCAGCATTTT	CASSLVGGAFNQPQHF
TRBV20-1	-	-	TRBJ2-3	TGCAGTGCTAAACAGGGATACTCGAAAGCGGCAGATACGCAGTATTTT	CSAKQGYSKAADTQYF
TRBV6-1	many	-	TRBJ1-3	TGTGCCAGCAGTCCTCGGGGTCCGGGGGGAAACACCATATATTTT	CASSPRGPGGNTIYF
TRBV7-6	many	-	TRBJ1-2	TGTGCCAGCAGCCCGCCGACAGCGAACTATGGCTACACCTTC	CASSPPTANYGYTF
TRBV2	many	-	TRBJ1-2	TGTGCCAGCTCCGCAGGGCAGGGTTTGGGGGGCTACACCTTC	CASSAGQGLGGYTF
TRBV7-9	once	TRBD2	TRBJ2-3	TGTGCCAGCAGCCCGGGGACTAGCGGGGTCCGGACAGATACGCAGTATTTT	CASSPGTSGVRTDTQYF
TRBV11-2	many	TRBD2	TRBJ2-7	TGTGCCAGCAGCAGAACTAGCGGGGCCTACGAGCAGTACTTC	CASSRTSGAYEQYF
TRBV12-3/TRBV12-4	many	TRBD1	TRBJ1-2	TGTGCCAGCAGTTCAGGACAGGGAAGGCAGCTAGAAGGCTACACCTTC	CASSSGQGRQLEGYTF
TRBV7-9	many	TRBD1	TRBJ1-6	TGTGCCAGCTCCAAGACAGGGGGTGGCTCGCCCCTCCACTTT	CASSKTGGGSPLHF
TRBV30	many	-	TRBJ1-4	TGTGCCTGGAGTCTGCGGATAGTAGGGACCCGAGAAAAACTGTTTTTT	CAWSLRIVGTREKLFF
TRBV6-1	many	TRBD1	TRBJ2-2	TGTGCCAGCGCGACAGGGGGGAACACCGGGGAGCTGTTTTTT	CASATGGNTGELFF
TRBV27	-	-	TRBJ1-2	TGTGCCAGCAGCCCAATGGGGGGGGTGCCTATTGGCTACACCTTC	CASSPMGGVPIGYTF
TRBV6-5	many	TRBD2	TRBJ2-3	TGTGCCAGCGGGGGACTAGCGGGGGGGGTAGAAACGCAGTATTTT	CASGGLAGGVETQYF
TRBV5-5	once	TRBD1	TRBJ1-2	TGCGCCAGCAGCTTGGGAGGGGGCAAATATGGCTACACCTTC	CASSLGGGKYGYTF
TRBV14	many	TRBD2	TRBJ2-3	TGTGCCAGCAGCCAAACCCCTGCAATACTAGCGGGGGGGCAAGATACGCAGTATTTT	CASSQTPAILAGGQDTQYF